The present TCR beta chain was sequenced within a study of shared clonotypes between healthy human individuals. The germline gives CDR1 SGHAT, CDR2 FQDESV (reference sequence). Trimming cost V 5 bases and J 4 bases, with 11 bases left between them. There are 13 residues in the CDR3. None of the donors, who were healthy HIV-negative adults, had recently had acute infections or vaccinations. The donors, all of them Caucasian adults, lived in Nashville, Tennessee. Under the authors' procedure: Junction-only sequences without quality scores were provided by ImmunoSEQ, so filtering was different. Repertoires were generated with immunoSEQ multiplex PCR, while TCRdb's copy carries only in-frame clones and drops some. For V, J and clone size, that table is used; D and trimming come from the DNA. The table lists about 2.3 million clones, just over 90% of them singletons.

Sample: naive CD4+ T cells from PBMCs. Subset specified: CD45RA+ positively selected. This sequence joins TRBV11-1 and TRBJ1-1, with D unclear. The receptor was derived from a man younger than 35 in good health. Some clones in this sample may be carry-over from other donors' samples. This CDR3 reads CASSPDPATEAFF. In nucleotides, the CDR3 is TGTGCCAGCAGCCCGGACCCGGCCACTGAAGCTTTCTTT. Together with reference TRBV11-1 and TRBJ1-1, the CDR3 gives the full variable domain: EAEVAQSPRYKITEKSQAVAFWCDPISGHATLYWYRQILGQGPELLVQFQDESVVDDSQLPKDRFSAERLKGVDSTLKIQPAELGDSAMYLCASSPDPATEAFFGQGTRLTVV.